These 16 T cell receptor beta chains share one sample of origin, sequenced in a study of T cells after somatic rescue of genetic block (dated by TCRdb to 2020 to 2021). Library construction relied on the immunoSEQ multiplex PCR assay. This is the immuneACCESS table as TCRdb keeps it, with only in-frame sequences that have V and J called. A part of the clones is gone; compared with another copy, unresolved V genes explain less than half, and the rest is unexplained. The sample data list 65,000 to 70,000 clones, and 92% of these were observed just once. The ten largest clones represent about 3% of the sample. The material sequenced was peripheral blood mononuclear cells (PBMCs). Receptors originate from a man aged 35 to 55.

The chain uses TRBV7-9 and TRBJ2-7; TRBD1 aligns across 12 bases. The ends lost 5 bases at V and 3 bases at J; junction bases unmatched: 14. Germline V lookup: CDR1 SEHNR, CDR2 FQNEAQ (reference sequence). This CDR3 has 18 amino acids. The CDR3 sequence is CASSGTGTGGPEIYEQYF. The CDR3 DNA reads as TGTGCCAGCAGCGGCACCGGGACAGGGGGCCCTGAGATCTACGAGCAGTACTTC.

This chain uses TRBV7-6 with TRBJ1-1; D may be TRBD1 (5 bases). Germline V gene sequence: CDR1 SGHVS, CDR2 FNYEAQ. The CDR3 covers 12 residues. Trimming took 2 bases from V and 9 from J, leaving 10 bases between them. The DNA for the CDR3 is TGTGCCAGCAGCTTACTGGAGGGGAAAGCTTTCTTT. This sequence encodes CASSLLEGKAFF. The full variable domain, in which reference TRBV7-6 and TRBJ1-1 provide the parts outside the CDR3, is GAGVSQSPRYKVTKRGQDVALRCDPISGHVSLYWYRQALGQGPEFLTYFNYEAQQDKSGLPNDRFSAERPEGSISTLTIQRTEQRDSAMYRCASSLLEGKAFFGQGTRLTVV.

The chain uses TRBV6-5 and TRBJ2-7, with D maybe TRBD2 (5 bases). V lost 5 bases, J lost 6 bases, and 14 bases lay in between. This CDR3 comprises 13 residues. Germline V gives CDR1 MNHEY, CDR2 SVGAGI. CDR3 sequence reads: CASSRGGRGEQYF. Written as DNA, the CDR3 is TGTGCCAGCAGTCGGGGTGGACGGGGCGAGCAGTACTTC.

The chain combines TRBV19 with TRBJ2-7, with 7 nucleotides matching TRBD1. Germline V gene data show CDR1 as LNHDA and CDR2 as SQIVND (reference sequence). J gave up 3 bases and V 9 bases, and 5 bases lay outside the gene matches. The CDR3 is 12 amino acids. The CDR3 here is CASRDSYYEQYF. CDR3 DNA: TGTGCCAGCCGGGACAGCTACTACGAGCAGTACTTC. Filled out from reference TRBV19 and TRBJ2-7, the complete variable domain reads DGGITQSPKYLFRKEGQNVTLSCEQNLNHDAMYWYRQDPGQGLRLIYYSQIVNDFQKGDIAEGYSVSREKKESFPLTVTSAQKNPTAFYLCASRDSYYEQYFGPGTRLTVT.

The chain joins TRBV7-9 to TRBJ1-4; D is perhaps TRBD1 (6 bases). The germline V and J ends were trimmed by 6 bases and 8 bases, with 13 bases remaining between them. Per the germline V gene, CDR1 is SEHNR and CDR2 is FQNEAQ (reference sequence). This CDR3 is 13 amino acids long. CDR3 DNA: TGTGCCAGCAGACAGGGCCCCACCGAAAAACTGTTTTTT. Amino acid sequence: CASRQGPTEKLFF.

This clone has just one count. The rearrangement links TRBV6-1 to TRBJ2-1; 7 nucleotides align to TRBD1. The CDR3 sequence is 13 residues long. In germline, CDR1 is MNHNS, CDR2 SASEGT. V was pared by 2 bases and J by 9 bases, with 4 bases of the junction left unmatched. The DNA for the CDR3 is TGTGCCAGCAGTGAACAGGGGGTTTTTGAGCAGTTCTTC. Its protein is CASSEQGVFEQFF.

The chain couples TRBV14 to TRBJ2-5; D remains ambiguous. The CDR3 extends over 16 amino acids. Germline values: CDR1 SGHDN, CDR2 FVKESK. V was pared by 0 bases and J by 1 base, with 12 bases between. The CDR3 nucleotides read TGTGCCAGCAGCCAAGATCTCGGCGAGGTCCAAGAGACCCAGTACTTC. It codes for CASSQDLGEVQETQYF.

This clone has a single count. The J gene is TRBJ2-7, the V gene TRBV6-6; D is possibly TRBD2 (6 bases). CDR1 MNHNY and CDR2 SVGAGI come from the germline V gene (reference sequence). Between the trimmed V and J ends, which lost 5 bases and 2 bases, there was a span of 10 bases. CDR3 length: 13 amino acids. The CDR3 reads CASSPGLTYEQYF. DNA of the CDR3: TGTGCCAGCAGTCCGGGACTTACCTACGAGCAGTACTTC.

The chain uses TRBV19 and TRBJ2-7; tentatively, D is TRBD2 (6 bases). The CDR3 extends over 14 amino acids. The germline CDR1 and CDR2 sequences are LNHDA and SQIVND (reference sequence). V was cut by 6 bases and J by 3 bases, with 15 bases left in between. The CDR3 nucleotides are TGTGCCAGTAGCATCCCGGGGGAGAACTACGAGCAGTACTTC. Residues: CASSIPGENYEQYF.

This clone was counted a single time. This sequence joins TRBV6-6 and TRBJ2-7; D is perhaps TRBD1 (6 bases). Between the trimmed V and J ends, which lost 2 bases and 0 bases, there was a span of 11 bases. This CDR3 spans 15 amino acids. Germline CDR1 MNHNY, CDR2 SVGAGI (reference sequence). DNA of the CDR3: TGTGCCAGCAGTTACGGGGGCCCAAGCTCCTACGAGCAGTACTTC. Protein: CASSYGGPSSYEQYF.

This rearrangement joins TRBV29-1 to TRBJ1-2; TRBD1 is a possible D gene (6 bases). This CDR3 has 15 residues. Germline V gene data show CDR1 as SQVTM and CDR2 as ANQGSEA. V was shortened by 2 bases and J by 0 bases, with 13 bases between the two germline ends. CDR3 bases: TGCAGCGTTGAATCCGTCAGGGGAGCTAACTATGGCTACACCTTC. This gives the protein CSVESVRGANYGYTF. The full variable domain, completed using reference TRBV29-1 and TRBJ1-2, is SAVISQKPSRDICQRGTSLTIQCQVDSQVTMMFWYRQQPGQSLTLIATANQGSEATYESGFVIDKFPISRPNLTFSTLTVSNMSPEDSSIYLCSVESVRGANYGYTFGSGTRLTVV.

This chain joins TRBV30 and TRBJ2-5; D is possibly TRBD1 (6 bases). The germline V and J ends were trimmed by 3 bases and 0 bases, with 8 bases remaining between them. Germline assignment: CDR1 GTSNPN and CDR2 SVGIG (reference sequence). The length of the CDR3 is 13 residues. CDR3 amino acids: CAWRGQNQETQYF. In DNA form, the CDR3 reads TGTGCCTGGAGGGGACAAAACCAAGAGACCCAGTACTTC.

CDR3 residues: CASSPLGQTYGYTF. The CDR3, as DNA: TGTGCCAGCAGCCCTCTGGGACAGACCTATGGCTACACCTTC. The V and J genes are TRBV7-9 and TRBJ1-2; 7 bases fit TRBD1. This CDR3 contains 14 residues. Per germline, CDR1 SEHNR and CDR2 FQNEAQ (reference sequence). V trimming: 5 bases; J trimming: 4 bases; junction bases outside the gene matches: 7.

The V gene is TRBV7-6, the J gene TRBJ2-1; 8 bases match TRBD2. V lost 3 bases and J lost 4; bases outside the gene matches: 8. Per the germline V gene, CDR1 is SGHVS and CDR2 is FNYEAQ. CDR3 length: 16 amino acids. The CDR3 DNA is TGTGCCAGCAGCTTCGCTAGCGGGCCTTTGTACAATGAGCAGTTCTTC. This sequence encodes CASSFASGPLYNEQFF.

This rearrangement joins TRBV4-1 to TRBJ2-7; D possibly corresponds to TRBD1 (5 bases). Trimming took 3 bases from V and 3 from J, leaving 24 bases between them. The germline CDR1 and CDR2 sequences are MGHRA and YSYEKL. The CDR3 loop spans 18 amino acids. The CDR3 loop is CASSHADPTGSRYYEQYF. The CDR3 coding sequence is TGCGCCAGCAGCCATGCTGATCCCACAGGTTCCCGTTACTACGAGCAGTACTTC.

This sequence joins TRBV7-9 and TRBJ1-2, with 12 bases that match TRBD1. Germline CDR1 SEHNR, CDR2 FQNEAQ (reference sequence). The V gene end was trimmed by 7 bases and the J gene end by 4 bases; junction bases not matched to a gene: 7. There are 15 residues in the CDR3. The CDR3 loop reads CASNPPGQGAYGYTF. CDR3 coding DNA: TGTGCCAGCAACCCGCCGGGACAGGGGGCCTATGGCTACACCTTC.